This TCR beta chain was observed in a study of T cells in Graves' hyperthyroidism and ophthalmopathy. This clonotype was found a few times. Germline-derived CDR1 and CDR2 are SGHDT and YYEEEE. Between the trimmed V and J ends, which lost 0 bases and 0 bases, there was a span of 10 bases. This CDR3 spans 16 amino acids. RNA transcripts provided the source from which TCR beta CDR3 regions were amplified. First-round RT-PCR with HTBI primers amplified the TCR CDR3 region. One entry per CDR3 protein, called by TCRdb with MiXCR from the multiplex PCR reads. The sample has approximately 260,000 distinct CDR3 sequences, over 12% seen once; the top ten hold 30%.

The sequence was collected from a woman in her forties or fifties with Graves' hyperthyroidism that later progressed to Graves' ophthalmopathy. The specimen was blood. The J gene is TRBJ1-3, the V gene TRBV5-6; D is uncertain. The CDR3: CASSLEGFLSGNTIYF. The CDR3 DNA reads TGTGCCAGCAGCTTGGAGGGATTTCTCTCTGGAAACACCATATATTTT.